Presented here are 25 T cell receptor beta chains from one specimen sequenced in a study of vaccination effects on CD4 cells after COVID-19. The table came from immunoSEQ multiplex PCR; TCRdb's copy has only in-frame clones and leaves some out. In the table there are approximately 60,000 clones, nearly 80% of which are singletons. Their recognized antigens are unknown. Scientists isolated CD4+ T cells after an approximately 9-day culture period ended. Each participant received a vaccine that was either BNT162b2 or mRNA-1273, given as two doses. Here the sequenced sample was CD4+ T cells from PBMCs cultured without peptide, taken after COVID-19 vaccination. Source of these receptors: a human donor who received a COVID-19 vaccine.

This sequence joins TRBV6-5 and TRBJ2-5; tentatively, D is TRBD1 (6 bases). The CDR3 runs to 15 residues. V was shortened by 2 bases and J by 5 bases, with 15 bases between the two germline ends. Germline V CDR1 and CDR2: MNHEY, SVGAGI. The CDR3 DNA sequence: TGTGCCAGCAGTTACGTTCCCCACAGGGTGGAGACCCAGTACTTC. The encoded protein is CASSYVPHRVETQYF.

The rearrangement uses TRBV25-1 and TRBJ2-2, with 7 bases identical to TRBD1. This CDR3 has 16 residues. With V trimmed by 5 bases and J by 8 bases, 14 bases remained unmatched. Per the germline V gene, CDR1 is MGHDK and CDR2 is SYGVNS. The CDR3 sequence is CASSPPARGQRGELFF. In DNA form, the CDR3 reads TGTGCCAGCAGTCCGCCGGCTAGGGGGCAGAGGGGGGAGCTGTTTTTT.

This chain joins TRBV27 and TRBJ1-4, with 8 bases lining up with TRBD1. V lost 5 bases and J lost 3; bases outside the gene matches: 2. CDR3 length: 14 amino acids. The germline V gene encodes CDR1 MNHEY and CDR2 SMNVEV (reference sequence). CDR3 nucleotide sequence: TGTGCCAGCAGTCTGACAGGGGCTAATGAAAAACTGTTTTTT. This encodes CASSLTGANEKLFF. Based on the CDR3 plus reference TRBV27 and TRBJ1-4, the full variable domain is EAQVTQNPRYLITVTGKKLTVTCSQNMNHEYMSWYRQDPGLGLRQIYYSMNVEVTDKGDVPEGYKVSRKEKRNFPLILESPSPNQTSLYFCASSLTGANEKLFFGSGTQLSVL.

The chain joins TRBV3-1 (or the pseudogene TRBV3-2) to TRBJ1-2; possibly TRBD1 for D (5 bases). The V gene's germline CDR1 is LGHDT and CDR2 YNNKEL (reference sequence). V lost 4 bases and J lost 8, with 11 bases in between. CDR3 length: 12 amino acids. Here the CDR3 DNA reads TGTGCCAGCAGCCGGGCGCGGGGGGGCTACACCTTC. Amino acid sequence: CASSRARGGYTF.

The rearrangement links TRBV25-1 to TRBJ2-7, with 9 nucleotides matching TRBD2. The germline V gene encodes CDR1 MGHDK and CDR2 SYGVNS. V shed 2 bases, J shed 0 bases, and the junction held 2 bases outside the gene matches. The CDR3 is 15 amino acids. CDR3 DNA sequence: TGTGCCAGCAGTGAAGCTAGCGGGAACTCCTACGAGCAGTACTTC. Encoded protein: CASSEASGNSYEQYF.

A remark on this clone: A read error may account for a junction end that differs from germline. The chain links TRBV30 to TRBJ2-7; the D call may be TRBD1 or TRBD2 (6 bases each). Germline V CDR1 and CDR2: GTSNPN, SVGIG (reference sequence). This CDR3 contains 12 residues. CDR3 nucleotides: TGTGCCTGGGTGAGGACTTCGGGGGCTATGCACTTC. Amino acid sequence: CAWVRTSGAMHF.

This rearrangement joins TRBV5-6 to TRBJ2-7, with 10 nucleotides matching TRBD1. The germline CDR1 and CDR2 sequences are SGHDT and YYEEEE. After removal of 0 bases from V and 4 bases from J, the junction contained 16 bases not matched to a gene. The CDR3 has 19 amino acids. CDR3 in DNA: TGTGCCAGCAGCTTGGCGGGACAGGGGTCCCCGCTAAGACGGTACGAGCAGTACTTC. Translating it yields CASSLAGQGSPLRRYEQYF.

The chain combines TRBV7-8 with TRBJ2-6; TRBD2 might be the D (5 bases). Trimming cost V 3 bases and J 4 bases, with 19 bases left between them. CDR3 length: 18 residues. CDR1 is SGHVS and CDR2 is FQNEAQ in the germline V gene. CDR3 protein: CASSFRGLEYSGANVLTF. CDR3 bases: TGTGCCAGCAGCTTCCGAGGGCTTGAGTACTCCGGGGCCAACGTCCTGACTTTC.

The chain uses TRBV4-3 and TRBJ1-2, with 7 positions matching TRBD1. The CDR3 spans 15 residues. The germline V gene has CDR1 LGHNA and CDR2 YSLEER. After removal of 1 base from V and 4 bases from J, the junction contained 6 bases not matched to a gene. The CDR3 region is CASSQVDRVSYGYTF. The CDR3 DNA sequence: TGCGCCAGCAGCCAAGTCGACAGGGTGAGCTATGGCTACACCTTC.

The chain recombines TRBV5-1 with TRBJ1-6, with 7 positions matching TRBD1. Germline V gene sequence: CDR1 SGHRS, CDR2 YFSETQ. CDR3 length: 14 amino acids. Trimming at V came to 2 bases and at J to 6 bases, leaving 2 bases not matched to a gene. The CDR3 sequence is CASSLQGSNSPLHF. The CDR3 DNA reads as TGCGCCAGCAGCTTACAGGGGTCTAATTCACCCCTCCACTTT.

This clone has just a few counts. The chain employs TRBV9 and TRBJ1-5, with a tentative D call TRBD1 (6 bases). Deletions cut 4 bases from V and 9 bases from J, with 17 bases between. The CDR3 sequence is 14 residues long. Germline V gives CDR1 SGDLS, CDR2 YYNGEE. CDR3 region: CASSPYPDRTPQHF. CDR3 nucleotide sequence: TGTGCCAGCAGCCCATATCCAGACAGGACGCCCCAGCATTTT.

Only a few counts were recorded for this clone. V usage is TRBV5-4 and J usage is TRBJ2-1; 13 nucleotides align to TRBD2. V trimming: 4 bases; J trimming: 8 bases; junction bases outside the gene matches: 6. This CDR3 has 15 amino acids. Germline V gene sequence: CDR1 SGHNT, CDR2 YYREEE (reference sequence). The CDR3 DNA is TGTGCCAGCAGCGCGGGACTAGCGGGGTCCTATGAGCAGTTCTTC. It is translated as CASSAGLAGSYEQFF.

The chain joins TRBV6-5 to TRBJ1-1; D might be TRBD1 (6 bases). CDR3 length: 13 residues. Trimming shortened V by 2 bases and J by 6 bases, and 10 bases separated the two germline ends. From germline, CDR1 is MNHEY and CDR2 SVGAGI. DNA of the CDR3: TGTGCCAGCAGTTACGGGGCAGGGGCTGAAGCTTTCTTT. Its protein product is CASSYGAGAEAFF.

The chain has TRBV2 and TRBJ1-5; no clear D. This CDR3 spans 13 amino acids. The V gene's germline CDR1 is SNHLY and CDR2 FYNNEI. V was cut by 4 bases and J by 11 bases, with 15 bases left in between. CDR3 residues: CASSGQPASTQHF. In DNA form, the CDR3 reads TGTGCCAGCAGTGGCCAACCAGCTTCGACCCAGCATTTT.

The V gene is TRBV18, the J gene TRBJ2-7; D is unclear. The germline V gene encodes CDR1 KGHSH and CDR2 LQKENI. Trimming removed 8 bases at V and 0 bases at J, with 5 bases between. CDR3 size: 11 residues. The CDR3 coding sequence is TGTGCCAGCGGGGACTCCTACGAGCAGTACTTC. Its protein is CASGDSYEQYF.

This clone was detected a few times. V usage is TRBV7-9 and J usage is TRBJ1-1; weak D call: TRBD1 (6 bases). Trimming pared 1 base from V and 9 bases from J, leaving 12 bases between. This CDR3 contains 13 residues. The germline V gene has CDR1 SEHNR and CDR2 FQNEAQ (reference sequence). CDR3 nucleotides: TGTGCCAGCAGCTTAGAGGGGGTTGGAAAAGCTTTCTTT. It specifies CASSLEGVGKAFF.

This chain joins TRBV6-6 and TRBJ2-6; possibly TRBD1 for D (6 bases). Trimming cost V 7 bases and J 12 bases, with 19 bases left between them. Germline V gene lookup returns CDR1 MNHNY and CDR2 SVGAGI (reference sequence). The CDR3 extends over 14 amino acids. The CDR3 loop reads CASTPRQAPTVLTF. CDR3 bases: TGTGCCAGCACCCCCCGACAGGCTCCCACCGTCCTGACTTTC.

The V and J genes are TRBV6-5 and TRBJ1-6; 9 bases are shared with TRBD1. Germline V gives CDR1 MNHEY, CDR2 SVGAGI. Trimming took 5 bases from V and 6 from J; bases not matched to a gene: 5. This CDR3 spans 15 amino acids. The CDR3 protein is CASSPGDRANSPLHF. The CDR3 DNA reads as TGTGCCAGCAGTCCCGGGGACAGGGCTAATTCACCCCTCCACTTT.

The CDR3 DNA reads as TGTGCCAGCAGCCAAGGAGTAGGGGACAGAATATCCCAAAACATTCAGTACTTC. Translating it yields CASSQGVGDRISQNIQYF. The chain recombines TRBV3-1 (or the pseudogene TRBV3-2) with TRBJ2-4; 7 nucleotides agree with TRBD1. V lost 1 base to trimming and J lost 5 bases; unmatched junction nucleotides: 14. The CDR3 contains 18 residues. Germline CDR1 is LGHDT and CDR2 is YNNKEL (reference sequence).

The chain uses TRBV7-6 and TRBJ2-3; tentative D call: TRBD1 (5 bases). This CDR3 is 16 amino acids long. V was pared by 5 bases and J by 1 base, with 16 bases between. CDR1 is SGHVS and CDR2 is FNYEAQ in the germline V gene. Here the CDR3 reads CASSPMQGGGTDTQYF. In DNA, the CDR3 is TGTGCCAGCAGCCCAATGCAGGGTGGAGGCACAGATACGCAGTATTTT.

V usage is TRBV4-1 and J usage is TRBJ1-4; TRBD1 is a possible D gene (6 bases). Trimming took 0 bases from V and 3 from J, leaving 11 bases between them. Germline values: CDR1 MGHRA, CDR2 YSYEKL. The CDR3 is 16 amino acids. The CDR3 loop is CASSQDARGPNEKLFF. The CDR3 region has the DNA TGCGCCAGCAGCCAAGACGCCAGGGGCCCTAATGAAAAACTGTTTTTT.

The CDR3 nucleotides are TGTGCCAGCAGCTTGAACCGCCTGTCAGACTATGGCTACACCTTC. It translates to CASSLNRLSDYGYTF. The rearrangement uses TRBV7-2 and TRBJ1-2; the D is unclear. The V and J ends lost 3 bases and 3 bases respectively, with 14 bases between them. The CDR3 runs 15 residues. In germline, CDR1 is SGHTA, CDR2 FQGNSA.

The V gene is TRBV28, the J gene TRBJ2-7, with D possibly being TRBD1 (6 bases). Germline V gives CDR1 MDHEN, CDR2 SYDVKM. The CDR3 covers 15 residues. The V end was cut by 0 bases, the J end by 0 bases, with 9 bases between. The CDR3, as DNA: TGTGCCAGCAGTTTATGGAGGACAGCCTCCTACGAGCAGTACTTC. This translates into CASSLWRTASYEQYF.

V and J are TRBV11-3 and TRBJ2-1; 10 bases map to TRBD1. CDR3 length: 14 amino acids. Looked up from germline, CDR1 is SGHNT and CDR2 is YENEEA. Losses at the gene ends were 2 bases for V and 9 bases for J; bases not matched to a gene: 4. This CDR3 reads CASSLTDRGSEQFF. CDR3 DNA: TGTGCCAGCAGCTTAACGGACAGGGGGAGTGAGCAGTTCTTC.

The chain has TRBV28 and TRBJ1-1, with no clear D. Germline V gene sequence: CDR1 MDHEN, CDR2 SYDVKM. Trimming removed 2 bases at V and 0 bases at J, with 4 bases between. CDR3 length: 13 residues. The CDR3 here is CASSLVMNTEAFF. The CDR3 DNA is TGTGCCAGCAGTTTAGTTATGAACACTGAAGCTTTCTTT. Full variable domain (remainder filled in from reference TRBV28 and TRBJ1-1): DVKVTQSSRYLVKRTGEKVFLECVQDMDHENMFWYRQDPGLGLRLIYFSYDVKMKEKGDIPEGYSVSREKKERFSLILESASTNQTSMYLCASSLVMNTEAFFGQGTRLTVV.